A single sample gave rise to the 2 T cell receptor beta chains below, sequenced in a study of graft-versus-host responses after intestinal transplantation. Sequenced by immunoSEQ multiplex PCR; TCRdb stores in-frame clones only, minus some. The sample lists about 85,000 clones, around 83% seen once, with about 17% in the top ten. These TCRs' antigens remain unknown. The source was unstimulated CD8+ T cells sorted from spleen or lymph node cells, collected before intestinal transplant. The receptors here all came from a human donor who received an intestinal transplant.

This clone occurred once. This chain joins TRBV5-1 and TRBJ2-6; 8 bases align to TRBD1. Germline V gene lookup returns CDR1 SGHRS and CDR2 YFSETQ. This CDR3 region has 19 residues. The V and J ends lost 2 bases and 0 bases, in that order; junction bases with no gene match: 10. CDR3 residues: CASSFTPGTGDSGANVLTF. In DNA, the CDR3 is TGCGCCAGCAGCTTTACTCCCGGGACAGGAGACTCTGGGGCCAACGTCCTGACTTTC.

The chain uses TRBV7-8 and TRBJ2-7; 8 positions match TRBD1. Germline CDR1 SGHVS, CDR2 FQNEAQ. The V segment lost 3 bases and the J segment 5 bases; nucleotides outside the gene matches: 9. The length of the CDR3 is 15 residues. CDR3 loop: CASSFIDRGYDEQYF. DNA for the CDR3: TGTGCCAGCAGCTTTATCGACAGGGGCTACGACGAGCAGTACTTC.